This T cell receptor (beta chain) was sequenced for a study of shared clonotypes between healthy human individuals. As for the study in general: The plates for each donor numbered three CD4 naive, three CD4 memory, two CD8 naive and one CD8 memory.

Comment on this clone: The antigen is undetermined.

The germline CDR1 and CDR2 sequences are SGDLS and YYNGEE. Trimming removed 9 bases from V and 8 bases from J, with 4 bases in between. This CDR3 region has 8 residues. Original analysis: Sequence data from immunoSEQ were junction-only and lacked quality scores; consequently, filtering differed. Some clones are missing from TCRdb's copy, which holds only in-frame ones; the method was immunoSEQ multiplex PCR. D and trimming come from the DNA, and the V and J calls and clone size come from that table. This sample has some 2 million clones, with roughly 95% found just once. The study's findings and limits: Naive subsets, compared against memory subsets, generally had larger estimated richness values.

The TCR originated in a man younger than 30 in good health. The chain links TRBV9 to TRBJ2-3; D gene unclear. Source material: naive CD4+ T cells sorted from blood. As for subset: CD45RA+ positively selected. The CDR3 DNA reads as TGTGCCACCCGTACGCAGTATTTT. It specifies CATRTQYF.